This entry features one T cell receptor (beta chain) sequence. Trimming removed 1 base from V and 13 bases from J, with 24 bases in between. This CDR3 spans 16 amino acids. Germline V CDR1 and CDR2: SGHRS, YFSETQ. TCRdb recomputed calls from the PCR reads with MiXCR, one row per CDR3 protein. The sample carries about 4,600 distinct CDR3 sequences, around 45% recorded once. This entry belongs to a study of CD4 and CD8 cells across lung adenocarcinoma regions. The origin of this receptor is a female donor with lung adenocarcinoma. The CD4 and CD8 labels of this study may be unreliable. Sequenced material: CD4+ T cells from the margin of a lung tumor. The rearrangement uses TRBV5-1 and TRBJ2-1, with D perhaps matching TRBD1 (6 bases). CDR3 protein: CASSLSRGASWETQFF. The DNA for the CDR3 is TGCGCCAGCAGCTTGTCCAGGGGCGCGAGTTGGGAGACCCAGTTCTTC. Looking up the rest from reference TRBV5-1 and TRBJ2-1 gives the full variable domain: KAGVTQTPRYLIKTRGQQVTLSCSPISGHRSVSWYQQTPGQGLQFLFEYFSETQRNKGNFPGRFSGRQFSNSRSEMNVSTLELGDSALYLCASSLSRGASWETQFFGPGTRLTVL.